This T cell receptor (beta chain) was obtained from a study of yellow fever vaccine responses in identical twins. Findings and caveats of the study: Twins' vaccine T cell response reportedly seemed partly convergent, partly personalized.

The germline V gene encodes CDR1 WSHSY and CDR2 SAAADI. CDR3 length: 12 amino acids. TCRdb reprocessed the RT-PCR reads via MiXCR and lists one record per CDR3 protein. In the table there are about 16,000 distinct CDR3 sequences, around 80% of which are singletons. About this clonotype itself: Its specificity is unknown. An end of the junction differs from the germline gene, which may be a read error.

This sequence originates from a woman aged 18-29 years who received the yellow fever vaccine. The source material was T cells from blood (PBMCs), unsorted or a sorted subset (not recorded which), sampled before or after yellow fever vaccination (not recorded which). The chain has TRBV10-2 and TRBJ2-2, with a weak D call TRBD2 (5 bases). CDR3 amino acids: CATSTGGGELFF. The CDR3 region has the DNA TGCGCCACCAGTACTGGAGGCGGGGAGCTGTTTTTT.